This T cell receptor beta chain was identified in a study of blood T cell repertoires in COVID-19. Overall study: Material from acute and convalescent COVID-19 was sourced from the United States, Italy and Spain. T cells, B-cell-depleted T cells, or PBMCs provided the cDNA or gDNA that served as material.

In the study's own analysis: Scientists estimated how many nucleated cells there were by amplifying reference gene primers. The protocol was immunoSEQ multiplex PCR, while the TCRdb copy is restricted to in-frame clones and leaves out a portion. The DNA gave D and trimming, while V, J and clone size come from that table. The sample includes some 31,000 clones, around 73% of them seen just once. Sample: peripheral blood. The TCR originated in a woman aged 55-70 years with acute or convalescent COVID-19.

CDR3 coding DNA: TGTGCCAGCAGCACTTCAGGGGGCACGGTCTATGGCTACACCTTC. Translation: CASSTSGGTVYGYTF. The chain couples TRBV28 to TRBJ1-2; 8 nucleotides line up with TRBD1. With V trimmed by 6 bases and J by 4 bases, 10 bases remained unmatched. The CDR3 runs to 15 residues. CDR1 MDHEN and CDR2 SYDVKM come from the germline V gene.